This entry lists 5 T cell receptor beta chains sequenced from one sample in a study of T cell changes during pregnancy in multiple sclerosis. Repertoires were generated with immunoSEQ multiplex PCR, while TCRdb's copy carries only in-frame clones and drops some. Among tens of thousands of clones listed, roughly 91% were seen once. The material sequenced was CD4+ T cells from peripheral blood mononuclear cells, taken in the first trimester of pregnancy. All receptors derive from a female donor with multiple sclerosis, enrolled in a pregnancy study.

The J gene is TRBJ1-3, the V gene TRBV10-3; D not certain. Germline CDR1 and CDR2: ENHRY and SYGVKD. V was cut by 10 bases and J by 1 base, with 11 bases left in between. The CDR3 sequence is 13 residues long. CDR3 loop: CATHSGSGNTIYF. CDR3 coding DNA: TGTGCCACCCATTCAGGTTCTGGAAACACCATATATTTT.

The chain has TRBV11-2 and TRBJ2-1; 8 nucleotides agree with TRBD2. The CDR3 sequence is 15 residues long. J lost 0 bases, V lost 6 bases, and 4 bases had no gene match. Looked up from germline, CDR1 is SGHAT and CDR2 is FQNNGV. Written as DNA, the CDR3 is TGTGCCAGCAGTTCCAGCGGGAGCTCCTACAATGAGCAGTTCTTC. Encoded protein: CASSSSGSSYNEQFF. Combining the CDR3 with reference TRBV11-2 and TRBJ2-1 gives the whole variable domain EAGVAQSPRYKIIEKRQSVAFWCNPISGHATLYWYQQILGQGPKLLIQFQNNGVVDDSQLPKDRFSAERLKGVDSTLKIQPAKLEDSAVYLCASSSSGSSYNEQFFGPGTRLTVL.

This chain connects TRBV19 to TRBJ2-1, with TRBD1 identical over 10 bases. Germline lookup yields CDR1 LNHDA and CDR2 SQIVND (reference sequence). With 4 bases clipped from V and 4 bases from J, the junction kept 7 bases outside the gene matches. The CDR3 is made up of 16 amino acids. CDR3 bases: TGTGCCAGTAGTACTTTAACGGGACAGGGGTACAATGAGCAGTTCTTC. Its translation: CASSTLTGQGYNEQFF. The whole variable domain, filled in from reference TRBV19 and TRBJ2-1, reads DGGITQSPKYLFRKEGQNVTLSCEQNLNHDAMYWYRQDPGQGLRLIYYSQIVNDFQKGDIAEGYSVSREKKESFPLTVTSAQKNPTAFYLCASSTLTGQGYNEQFFGPGTRLTVL.

The chain recombines TRBV29-1 with TRBJ2-7; possibly TRBD1 for D (7 bases). In germline, CDR1 is SQVTM, CDR2 ANQGSEA. Trimming left V 1 base short and J 6 bases short, with 19 bases between. The CDR3 spans 15 residues. The CDR3 DNA sequence: TGCAGCGTTGAAGGTCGGCAGGGGGGCGAAAGCGAGCAGTACTTC. Its translation is CSVEGRQGGESEQYF.

The chain links TRBV7-2 to TRBJ2-1; no firm D call. Per germline, CDR1 SGHTA and CDR2 FQGNSA. The length of the CDR3 is 15 residues. V was trimmed by 5 bases and J by 1 base, leaving 12 bases between them. CDR3 protein: CASSITSGSYNEQFF. The CDR3 region has the DNA TGTGCCAGCAGCATTACGTCGGGTTCCTACAATGAGCAGTTCTTC.